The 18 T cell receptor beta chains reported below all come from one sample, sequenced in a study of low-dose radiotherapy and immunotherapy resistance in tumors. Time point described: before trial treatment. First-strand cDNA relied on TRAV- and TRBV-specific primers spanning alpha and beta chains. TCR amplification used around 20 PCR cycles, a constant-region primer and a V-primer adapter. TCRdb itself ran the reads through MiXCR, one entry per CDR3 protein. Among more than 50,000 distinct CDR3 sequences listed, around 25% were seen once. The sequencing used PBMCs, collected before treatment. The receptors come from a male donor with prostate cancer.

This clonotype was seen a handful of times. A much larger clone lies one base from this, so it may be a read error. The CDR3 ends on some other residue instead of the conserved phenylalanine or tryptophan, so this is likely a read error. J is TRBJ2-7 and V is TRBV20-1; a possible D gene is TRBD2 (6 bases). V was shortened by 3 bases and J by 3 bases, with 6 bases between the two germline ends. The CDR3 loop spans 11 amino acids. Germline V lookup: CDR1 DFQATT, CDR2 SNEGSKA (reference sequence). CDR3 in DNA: TGCAGTGCTAGGGGAGGCTACGAGCAGTACTGC. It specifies CSARGGYEQYC.

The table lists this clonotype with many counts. The CDR3 spells CASSSLGTVAKNIQYF. The CDR3 DNA sequence: TGTGCCAGCAGTTCACTGGGGACGGTAGCCAAAAACATTCAGTACTTC. The V and J genes are TRBV6-2 or TRBV6-3 and TRBJ2-4; possibly TRBD1 or TRBD2 for D (5 bases each). Germline V gives CDR1 MNHEY, CDR2 SVGEGT. Trimming removed 4 bases at V and 0 bases at J, with 13 bases between. This CDR3 is 16 amino acids long.

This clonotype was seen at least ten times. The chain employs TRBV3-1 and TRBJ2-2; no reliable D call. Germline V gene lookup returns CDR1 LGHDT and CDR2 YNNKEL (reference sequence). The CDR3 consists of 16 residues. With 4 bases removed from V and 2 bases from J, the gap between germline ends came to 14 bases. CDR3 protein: CASSPKAALNTGELFF. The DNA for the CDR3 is TGTGCCAGCAGCCCAAAGGCGGCCCTAAACACCGGGGAGCTGTTTTTT. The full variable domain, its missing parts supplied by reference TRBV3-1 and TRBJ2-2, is DTAVSQTPKYLVTQMGNDKSIKCEQNLGHDTMYWYKQDSKKFLKIMFSYNNKELIINETVPNRFSPKSPDKAHLNLHINSLELGDSAVYFCASSPKAALNTGELFFGEGSRLTVL.

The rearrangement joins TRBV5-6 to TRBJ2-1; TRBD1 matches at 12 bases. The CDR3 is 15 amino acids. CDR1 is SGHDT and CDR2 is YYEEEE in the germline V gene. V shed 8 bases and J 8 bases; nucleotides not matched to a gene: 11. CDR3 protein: CARGLGQGAVYEQFF. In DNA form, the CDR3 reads TGTGCCAGGGGCTTGGGACAGGGGGCAGTTTATGAGCAGTTCTTC.

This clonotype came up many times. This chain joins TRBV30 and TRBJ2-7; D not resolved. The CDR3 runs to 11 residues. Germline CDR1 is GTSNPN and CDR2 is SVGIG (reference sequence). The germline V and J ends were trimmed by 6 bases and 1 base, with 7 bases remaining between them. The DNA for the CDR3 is TGTGCCTGTCAGAGTTCCTACGAGCAGTACTTC. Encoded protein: CACQSSYEQYF.

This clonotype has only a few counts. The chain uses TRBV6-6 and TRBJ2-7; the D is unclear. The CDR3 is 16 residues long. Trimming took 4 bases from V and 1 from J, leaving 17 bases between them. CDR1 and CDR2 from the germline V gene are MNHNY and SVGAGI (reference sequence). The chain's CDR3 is CASSSTGPTQSYEQYF. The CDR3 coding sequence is TGTGCCAGCAGTTCTACCGGCCCAACACAATCCTACGAGCAGTACTTC.

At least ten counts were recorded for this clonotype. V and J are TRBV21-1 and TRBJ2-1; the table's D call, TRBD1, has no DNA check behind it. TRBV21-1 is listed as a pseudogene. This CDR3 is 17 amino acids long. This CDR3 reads CASTKRGQGASAGGQFF. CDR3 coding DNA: TGTGCCAGCACCAAACGTGGGCAGGGGGCGTCGGCAGGTGGGCAGTTCTTC.

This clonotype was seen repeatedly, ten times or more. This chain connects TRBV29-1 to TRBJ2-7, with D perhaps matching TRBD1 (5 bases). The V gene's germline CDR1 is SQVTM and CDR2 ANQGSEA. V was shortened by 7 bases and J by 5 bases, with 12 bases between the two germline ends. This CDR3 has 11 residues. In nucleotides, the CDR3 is TGCAGCGGATCCAGGGCCGACGAGCAGTACTTC. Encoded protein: CSGSRADEQYF.

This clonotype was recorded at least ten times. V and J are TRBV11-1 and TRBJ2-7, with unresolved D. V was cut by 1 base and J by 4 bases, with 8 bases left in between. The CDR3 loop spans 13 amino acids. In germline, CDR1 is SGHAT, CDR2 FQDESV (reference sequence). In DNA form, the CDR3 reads TGTGCCAGCAGCTTAGAAGAAGATTACGAGCAGTACTTC. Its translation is CASSLEEDYEQYF. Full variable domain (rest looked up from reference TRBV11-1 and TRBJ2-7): EAEVAQSPRYKITEKSQAVAFWCDPISGHATLYWYRQILGQGPELLVQFQDESVVDDSQLPKDRFSAERLKGVDSTLKIQPAELGDSAMYLCASSLEEDYEQYFGPGTRLTVT.

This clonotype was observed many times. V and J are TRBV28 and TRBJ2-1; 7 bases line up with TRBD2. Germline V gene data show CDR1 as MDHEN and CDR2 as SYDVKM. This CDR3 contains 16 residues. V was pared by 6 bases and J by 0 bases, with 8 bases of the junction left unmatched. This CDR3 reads CASRPTSARSYNEQFF. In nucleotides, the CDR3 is TGTGCCAGCAGGCCCACTAGCGCTCGCTCCTACAATGAGCAGTTCTTC.

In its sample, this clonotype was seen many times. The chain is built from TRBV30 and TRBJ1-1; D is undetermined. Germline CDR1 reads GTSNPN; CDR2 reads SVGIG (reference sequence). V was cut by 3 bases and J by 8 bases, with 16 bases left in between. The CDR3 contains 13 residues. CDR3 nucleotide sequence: TGTGCCTGGAGCGGGTACATAGAAGAAGAAGCTTTCTTT. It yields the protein CAWSGYIEEEAFF.

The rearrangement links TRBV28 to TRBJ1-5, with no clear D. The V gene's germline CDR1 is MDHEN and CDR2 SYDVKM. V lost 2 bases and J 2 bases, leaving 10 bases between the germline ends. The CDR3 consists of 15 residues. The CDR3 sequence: CASSLIGKGNQPQHF. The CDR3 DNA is TGTGCCAGCAGTTTAATAGGGAAGGGCAATCAGCCCCAGCATTTT.

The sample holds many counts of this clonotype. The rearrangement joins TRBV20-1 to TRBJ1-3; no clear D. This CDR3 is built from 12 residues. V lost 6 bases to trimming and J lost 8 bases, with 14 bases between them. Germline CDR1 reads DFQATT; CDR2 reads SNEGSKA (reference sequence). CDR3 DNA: TGCAGTGCCAGGACCGATTTGGACACCATATATTTT. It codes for CSARTDLDTIYF.

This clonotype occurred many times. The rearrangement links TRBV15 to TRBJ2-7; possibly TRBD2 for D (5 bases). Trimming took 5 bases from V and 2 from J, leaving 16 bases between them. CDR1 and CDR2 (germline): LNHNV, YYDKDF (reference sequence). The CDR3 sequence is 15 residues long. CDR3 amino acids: CATSPREGTTYEQYF. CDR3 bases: TGTGCCACCAGCCCGAGGGAAGGCACGACCTACGAGCAGTACTTC.

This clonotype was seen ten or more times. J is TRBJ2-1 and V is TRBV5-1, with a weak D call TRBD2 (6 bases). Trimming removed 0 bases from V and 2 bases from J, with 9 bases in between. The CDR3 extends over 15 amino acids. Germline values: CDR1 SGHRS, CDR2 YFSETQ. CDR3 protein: CASSLVGTAYNEQFF. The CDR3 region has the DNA TGCGCCAGCAGCTTGGTTGGGACTGCCTACAATGAGCAGTTCTTC.

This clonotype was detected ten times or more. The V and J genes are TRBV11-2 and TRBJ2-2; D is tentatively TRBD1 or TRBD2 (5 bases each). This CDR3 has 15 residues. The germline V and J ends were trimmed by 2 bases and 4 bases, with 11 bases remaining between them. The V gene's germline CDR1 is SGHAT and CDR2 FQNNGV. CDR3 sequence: CASSLYLGGTGELFF. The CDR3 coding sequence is TGTGCCAGCAGCTTATATCTTGGGGGCACCGGGGAGCTGTTTTTT.

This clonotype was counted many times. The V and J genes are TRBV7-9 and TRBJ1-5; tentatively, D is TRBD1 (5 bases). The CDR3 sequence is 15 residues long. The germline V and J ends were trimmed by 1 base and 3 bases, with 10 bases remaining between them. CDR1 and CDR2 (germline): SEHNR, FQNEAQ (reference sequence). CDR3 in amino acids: CASSLDGADNQPQHF. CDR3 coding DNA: TGTGCCAGCAGCTTAGACGGGGCAGACAATCAGCCCCAGCATTTT.

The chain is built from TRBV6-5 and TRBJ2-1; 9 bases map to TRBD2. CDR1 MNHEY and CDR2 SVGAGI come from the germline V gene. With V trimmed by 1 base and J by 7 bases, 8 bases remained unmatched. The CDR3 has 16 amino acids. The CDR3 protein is CASSYFTASGRNEQFF. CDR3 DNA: TGTGCCAGCAGTTACTTTACGGCAAGCGGGAGGAATGAGCAGTTCTTC.